This T cell receptor (beta chain) was sequenced for a study of blood T cell repertoires in COVID-19. Study at large: COVID-19 samples, acute and convalescent, were from the United States, Italy and Spain. From T cells, B-cell-depleted T cells, or PBMCs came the material, which was cDNA or gDNA.

This clone was picked up one time. As originally analysed: The assay estimated nucleated cells by amplifying reference gene primers. Profiled with immunoSEQ multiplex PCR; TCRdb holds only in-frame clones, not every one. V, J and clone size are taken as reported in that table, and D and trimming were inferred from the DNA itself. The sample lists roughly 390,000 clones, roughly 85% occurring once. The CDR3 extends over 18 amino acids. The V gene's germline CDR1 is SGHAT and CDR2 FQNNGV. Trimming cost V 5 bases and J 4 bases; bases outside gene matches: 17. This rearrangement joins TRBV11-2 to TRBJ2-5; 9 bases map to TRBD1. Sequenced material: peripheral blood. This clonotype was sampled from a woman under 30 with acute or convalescent COVID-19. CDR3: CASSNGLVGTGGGETQYF. Here the CDR3 DNA reads TGTGCCAGCAGCAACGGACTGGTGGGTACAGGGGGCGGAGAGACCCAGTACTTC.